The clone carrying this T cell receptor (beta chain) was picked up many times. Its matching antigen is unknown. PBMCs had their origin in fresh peripheral blood (10 ml). The V gene end was trimmed by 6 bases and the J gene end by 5 bases; junction bases not matched to a gene: 11. The CDR3 totals 16 residues. Per germline, CDR1 MNHEY and CDR2 SVGEGT. The record originates from a study of Graves' ophthalmopathy and Graves' hyperthyroidism. Amplification of the TCR beta CDR3 regions used RNA transcripts (as template). The workflow started with a first-round RT-PCR run with HTBI primers and then moved on to a second-round multiplex PCR. Via MiXCR, TCRdb re-called the multiplex PCR reads, giving one row per CDR3 protein. The table has about 400,000 distinct CDR3 sequences, about a sixth seen once. Overall study results and limits: Most thyroid clonotypes with frequency above 0.001 were detected in blood too.

This receptor was obtained from a woman in her late teens or twenties with Graves' ophthalmopathy. Sequences were obtained from peripheral blood. V and J are TRBV6-2 or TRBV6-3 and TRBJ2-5, with 11 positions matching TRBD2. As DNA, the CDR3 is TGTGCCAGCAGCCCTCCCTTAGCGGGAGGGGGCGAGACCCAGTACTTC. Protein sequence: CASSPPLAGGGETQYF.